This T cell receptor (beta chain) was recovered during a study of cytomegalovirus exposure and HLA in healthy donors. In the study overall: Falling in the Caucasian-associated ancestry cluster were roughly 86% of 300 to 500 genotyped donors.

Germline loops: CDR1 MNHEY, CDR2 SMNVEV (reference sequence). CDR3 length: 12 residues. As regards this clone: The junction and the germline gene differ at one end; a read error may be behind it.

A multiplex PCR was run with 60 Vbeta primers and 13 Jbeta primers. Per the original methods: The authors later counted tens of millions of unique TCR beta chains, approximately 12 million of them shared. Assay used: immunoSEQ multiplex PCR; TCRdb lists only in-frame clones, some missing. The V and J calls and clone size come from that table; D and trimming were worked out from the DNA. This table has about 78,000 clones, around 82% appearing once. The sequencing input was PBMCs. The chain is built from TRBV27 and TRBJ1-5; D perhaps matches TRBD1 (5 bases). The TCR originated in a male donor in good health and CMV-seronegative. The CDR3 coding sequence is TGTGCCAGTACTCAGGGAAATCAGCCCCAGAATTTT. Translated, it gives CASTQGNQPQNF.